Shown below are 24 T cell receptor beta chains from a single sample sequenced in a study of blood T cell repertoires in COVID-19 (dated by TCRdb to 2019 to 2021). Receptor libraries were prepared by the immunoSEQ multiplex PCR assay. Sourced from immuneACCESS, this table was stored by TCRdb with only in-frame sequences that have V and J called. A share of the clones is absent; for the studies checked, an unresolved V gene accounts for under half, and the remainder has no known explanation. The table for this sample lists a few hundred thousand clones; roughly 85% of them were counted only once. The top ten clonotypes cover roughly 2.6% of the sample. Material: PBMCs or T cells enriched from blood (not recorded which). All receptors derive from a woman between 50 and 59 years old who had recovered from COVID-19.

The chain's CDR3 is CATSRTRTITNEKLFF. CDR3 nucleotide sequence: TGTGCCACCAGCAGAACACGGACAATCACTAATGAAAAACTGTTTTTT. This chain connects TRBV15 to TRBJ1-4; tentatively, D is TRBD1 (5 bases). CDR1 is LNHNV, CDR2 YYDKDF, per germline (reference sequence). This CDR3 comprises 16 residues. Trimming took 2 bases from V and 2 from J, leaving 12 bases between them.

This clone was observed many times. The chain combines TRBV30 with TRBJ1-4; D unclear. From germline, CDR1 is GTSNPN and CDR2 SVGIG (reference sequence). This CDR3 region has 13 residues. Trimming pared 2 bases from V and 4 bases from J, leaving 8 bases between. The CDR3 sequence: CAWSRTYNEKLFF. In DNA form, the CDR3 reads TGTGCCTGGAGTCGCACCTATAATGAAAAACTGTTTTTT.

The chain links TRBV9 to TRBJ1-2, with D hard to call. The CDR3 has 16 amino acids. Germline V CDR1 and CDR2: SGDLS, YYNGEE. Trimming stripped 0 bases from V and 1 base from J, with 13 bases between. The CDR3 region has the DNA TGTGCCAGCAGCGTAGGTTCGACGGAGATTAACTATGGCTACACCTTC. It encodes CASSVGSTEINYGYTF.

The genes are TRBV5-8 and TRBJ1-5; D possibly corresponds to TRBD1 (5 bases). Per the germline V gene, CDR1 is SGHTS and CDR2 is YDEGEE. The CDR3 has 17 residues. V was shortened by 3 bases and J by 6 bases, with 22 bases between the two germline ends. CDR3 bases: TGTGCCAGCAGCTGGGAAAACGCAGGGAGGTATAGTCAGCCCCAGCATTTT. It is translated as CASSWENAGRYSQPQHF.

The V gene is TRBV28, the J gene TRBJ1-6, with 10 nucleotides matching TRBD1. The CDR3 runs to 16 residues. J gave up 4 bases and V 6 bases, and 6 bases lay outside the gene matches. Germline V gives CDR1 MDHEN, CDR2 SYDVKM. CDR3 protein: CASSPGTGAYNSPLHF. For the CDR3, the DNA is TGTGCCAGCAGCCCCGGGACAGGGGCGTATAATTCACCCCTCCACTTT.

The chain carries TRBV7-2 and TRBJ2-6; no definite D call. The CDR3 runs to 16 residues. CDR1 is SGHTA and CDR2 is FQGNSA in the germline V gene. Trimming took 6 bases from V and 0 from J, leaving 12 bases between them. CDR3 region: CASSSLPPSGANVLTF. The CDR3 DNA reads TGTGCCAGCAGTAGTTTACCCCCCTCTGGGGCCAACGTCCTGACTTTC.

In nucleotides, the CDR3 is TGTGCCATCAAACAGGGGGGGAATAATCAGCCCCAGCATTTT. It specifies CAIKQGGNNQPQHF. This chain links TRBV28 with TRBJ1-5; 8 nucleotides line up with TRBD1. V dropped 10 bases and J dropped 4; count of bases not matched to a gene: 9. Germline V gene data show CDR1 as MDHEN and CDR2 as SYDVKM. This CDR3 comprises 14 residues. The whole variable domain, filled in from reference TRBV28 and TRBJ1-5, reads DVKVTQSSRYLVKRTGEKVFLECVQDMDHENMFWYRQDPGLGLRLIYFSYDVKMKEKGDIPEGYSVSREKKERFSLILESASTNQTSMYLCAIKQGGNNQPQHFGDGTRLSIL.

This chain connects TRBV11-2 to TRBJ1-2, with TRBD1 matching over 8 bases. Germline V gene data show CDR1 as SGHAT and CDR2 as FQNNGV. The length of the CDR3 is 13 residues. Trimming took 5 bases from V and 7 from J; bases not matched to a gene: 6. CDR3 DNA: TGTGCCAGCAGCCATCAGGGGGCAGGTGGCTACACCTTC. This translates into CASSHQGAGGYTF.

This chain joins TRBV5-1 and TRBJ1-3; 8 bases align to TRBD1. The CDR3 covers 20 residues. Per the germline V gene, CDR1 is SGHRS and CDR2 is YFSETQ. The junction had 16 bases not matched to a gene; V was cut back by 2 bases and J by 0 bases. The CDR3 bases are TGCGCCAGCAGCTTAGCCCTCCGGGACAGGCGGCCCTACTCTGGAAACACCATATATTTT. Its protein is CASSLALRDRRPYSGNTIYF.

The chain employs TRBV7-9 and TRBJ2-1, with a possible D match to TRBD1 (5 bases). This CDR3 is built from 14 residues. The germline V gene has CDR1 SEHNR and CDR2 FQNEAQ (reference sequence). The V end was cut by 0 bases, the J end by 6 bases, with 9 bases between. The CDR3 protein is CASSLAQGPNEQFF. The CDR3 DNA sequence: TGTGCCAGCAGCTTAGCGCAGGGTCCCAATGAGCAGTTCTTC.

The rearrangement joins TRBV7-9 to TRBJ2-1, with 15 bases identical to TRBD2. The CDR3 loop spans 19 amino acids. The ends lost 0 bases at V and 2 bases at J; junction bases unmatched: 5. The germline V gene has CDR1 SEHNR and CDR2 FQNEAQ (reference sequence). The CDR3 is CASSLAWTSGGATYNEQFF. The CDR3 nucleotides are TGTGCCAGCAGCTTAGCCTGGACTAGCGGGGGGGCGACCTACAATGAGCAGTTCTTC. Combining the CDR3 with reference TRBV7-9 and TRBJ2-1 gives the whole variable domain DTGVSQNPRHKITKRGQNVTFRCDPISEHNRLYWYRQTLGQGPEFLTYFQNEAQLEKSRLLSDRFSAERPKGSFSTLEIQRTEQGDSAMYLCASSLAWTSGGATYNEQFFGPGTRLTVL.

A word on this clone: The junction shows a germline mismatch at one end, possibly a read error. V gene TRBV11-1 combines with J gene TRBJ2-4, with D possibly TRBD1 on 6 matching bases. This CDR3 is 14 amino acids long. From germline, CDR1 is SGHAT and CDR2 FQDESV (reference sequence). The CDR3 DNA is TGTGCCAGCACCTTAACCCAGGGGAGTAGAATTCAGTACTTC. Protein sequence: CASTLTQGSRIQYF.

CDR3 region: CASSPPRPGEEKLFF. The CDR3 DNA follows: TGTGCCAGCTCACCACCTCGGCCGGGAGAGGAAAAACTGTTTTTT. The rearrangement joins TRBV18 to TRBJ1-4, with unresolved D. Germline V gives CDR1 KGHSH, CDR2 LQKENI. This CDR3 has 15 amino acids. Trimming shortened V by 0 bases and J by 8 bases, and 13 bases separated the two germline ends.

This sequence joins TRBV29-1 and TRBJ1-1, with no clear D. Germline V gives CDR1 SQVTM, CDR2 ANQGSEA. Trimming removed 7 bases at V and 6 bases at J, with 12 bases between. The CDR3 is 11 amino acids. The chain's CDR3 is CSAPGSPEAFF. The CDR3 DNA is TGCAGCGCCCCCGGGAGCCCTGAAGCTTTCTTT.

There are many counts of this clone. In the same sample, other DNA sequences code for this CDR3. The chain carries TRBV19 and TRBJ2-7, with D unclear. The CDR3 totals 14 residues. From germline, CDR1 is LNHDA and CDR2 SQIVND (reference sequence). Trimming shortened V by 4 bases and J by 0 bases, and 10 bases separated the two germline ends. CDR3 in amino acids: CASSTPGTSYEQYF. The CDR3 bases are TGTGCCAGTAGTACGCCAGGAACCTCCTACGAGCAGTACTTC. Filled out from reference TRBV19 and TRBJ2-7, the complete variable domain reads DGGITQSPKYLFRKEGQNVTLSCEQNLNHDAMYWYRQDPGQGLRLIYYSQIVNDFQKGDIAEGYSVSREKKESFPLTVTSAQKNPTAFYLCASSTPGTSYEQYFGPGTRLTVT.

CDR3 loop: CASSQSGDPRTDTQYF. In DNA form, the CDR3 reads TGTGCCAGCAGCCAATCAGGGGATCCAAGGACAGATACGCAGTATTTT. The V and J genes are TRBV16 and TRBJ2-3; tentative D call: TRBD1 (5 bases). The CDR3 consists of 16 residues. V shed 0 bases and J shed 3 bases, with 13 bases lying between them. Germline CDR1 is KGHSY and CDR2 is FQNENV.

The chain combines TRBV10-3 with TRBJ2-4; 8 bases align to TRBD1. The V gene's germline CDR1 is ENHRY and CDR2 SYGVKD. V shed 2 bases, J shed 7 bases, and the junction held 1 base outside the gene matches. The CDR3 totals 13 residues. CDR3: CAISEQGANIQYF. The CDR3 coding sequence is TGTGCCATCAGTGAGCAGGGGGCGAACATTCAGTACTTC.

The rearrangement joins TRBV7-2 to TRBJ2-1; D ambiguous. Germline V lookup: CDR1 SGHTA, CDR2 FQGNSA. The germline V and J ends were trimmed by 4 bases and 2 bases, with 6 bases remaining between them. The CDR3 is 13 amino acids. CDR3 in DNA: TGTGCCAGCAGCTACACACCCTACAATGAGCAGTTCTTC. Protein: CASSYTPYNEQFF. Drawing the rest from reference TRBV7-2 and TRBJ2-1, the complete variable domain is GAGVSQSPSNKVTEKGKDVELRCDPISGHTALYWYRQSLGQGLEFLIYFQGNSAPDKSGLPSDRFSAERTGGSVSTLTIQRTQQEDSAVYLCASSYTPYNEQFFGPGTRLTVL.

This rearrangement joins TRBV6-5 to TRBJ2-7; a possible D gene is TRBD1 (6 bases). The V gene lost 6 bases and the J gene lost 3 bases, with 18 bases spanning the gap. The germline V gene encodes CDR1 MNHEY and CDR2 SVGAGI. The CDR3 is 15 residues long. CDR3 region: CASRAKGETGYEQYF. The DNA for the CDR3 is TGTGCCAGCAGAGCCAAGGGGGAGACGGGCTACGAGCAGTACTTC.

The chain couples TRBV19 to TRBJ1-2; no definite D call. CDR1 and CDR2 (germline): LNHDA, SQIVND (reference sequence). CDR3 length equals 13 residues. Trimming left V 5 bases short and J 1 base short, with 8 bases between. CDR3 bases: TGTGCCAGTAGTGAGTCGATTAACTATGGCTACACCTTC. Translating gives CASSESINYGYTF.

This rearrangement joins TRBV6-2 or TRBV6-3 to TRBJ2-1; D perhaps matches TRBD2 (6 bases). Germline loops: CDR1 MNHEY, CDR2 SVGEGT. This CDR3 has 18 amino acids. V lost 0 bases and J lost 0, with 15 bases in between. The CDR3 reads CASSYSGRDLSSYNEQFF. The DNA of the CDR3 is TGTGCCAGCAGTTACTCTGGGCGGGATTTGAGCTCCTACAATGAGCAGTTCTTC.

The chain couples TRBV19 to TRBJ1-2; 7 bases agree with TRBD1. The J segment lost 4 bases and the V segment lost 3 bases, leaving 5 bases of the junction unmatched. Germline V gives CDR1 LNHDA, CDR2 SQIVND (reference sequence). The CDR3 extends over 14 amino acids. CDR3 sequence: CASSIVQGSYGYTF. CDR3 DNA sequence: TGTGCCAGTAGTATCGTACAGGGGAGCTATGGCTACACCTTC. Using reference TRBV19 and TRBJ1-2 for the parts outside the CDR3, the full variable domain is DGGITQSPKYLFRKEGQNVTLSCEQNLNHDAMYWYRQDPGQGLRLIYYSQIVNDFQKGDIAEGYSVSREKKESFPLTVTSAQKNPTAFYLCASSIVQGSYGYTFGSGTRLTVV.

The chain carries TRBV14 and TRBJ2-7; 10 bases match TRBD2. Germline V CDR1 and CDR2: SGHDN, FVKESK. The CDR3 covers 20 residues. Trimming removed 0 bases from V and 0 bases from J; junction bases left unmatched: 14. The CDR3 loop is CASSQDPRLAGARSSYEQYF. The CDR3 DNA sequence: TGTGCCAGCAGCCAAGACCCCCGGCTAGCGGGGGCCAGGAGCTCCTACGAGCAGTACTTC.

The rearrangement links TRBV5-1 to TRBJ1-2, with D possibly being TRBD1 (5 bases). With 0 bases removed from V and 8 bases from J, the gap between germline ends came to 14 bases. The CDR3 sequence is 14 residues long. The germline V gene has CDR1 SGHRS and CDR2 YFSETQ. Here the CDR3 reads CASSLGGGRSGYTF. The CDR3 coding sequence is TGCGCCAGCAGCTTGGGCGGGGGTAGGTCCGGCTACACCTTC.